Included here is one T cell receptor beta chain sequence, with context. The entry originates in a study of shared T cell receptors in the human thymus. Per the germline V gene, CDR1 is SGHKS and CDR2 is YYEKEE (reference sequence). The CDR3 consists of 17 residues. V gave up 4 bases and J gave up 1 base, with 15 bases separating them. Assay used: immunoSEQ multiplex PCR; TCRdb lists only in-frame clones, some missing. The table has 550,000 to 800,000 clones, 80% to 90% seen once. The data also belong to a second study, concerning human thymus T cells. This second report adds: Healthy Finnish infants undergoing corrective surgery for congenital heart defects were the donors. The thymus was resected at corrective cardiac surgery. Thymic repertoires overlap heavily among unrelated individuals, related research has reported.

The chain recombines TRBV5-5 with TRBJ1-6; D remains unclear. The sample taken for sequencing was thymocytes. The source is a girl less than two years old with a congenital heart defect. The CDR3 DNA follows: TGTGCCAGCAGCCGGGAGCGGGATGGGTCCTATAATTCACCCCTCCACTTT. As protein: CASSRERDGSYNSPLHF. Full variable domain (outside the CDR3, taken from reference TRBV5-5 and TRBJ1-6): DAGVTQSPTHLIKTRGQQVTLRCSPISGHKSVSWYQQVLGQGPQFIFQYYEKEERGRGNFPDRFSARQFPNYSSELNVNALLLGDSALYLCASSRERDGSYNSPLHFGNGTRLTVT.